Given below is one TCR beta chain in context. With V trimmed by 2 bases and J by 0 bases, 3 bases remained unmatched. Germline values: CDR1 MNHGY, CDR2 SAAAGT. This CDR3 comprises 16 residues. This entry comes from a study of cytomegalovirus exposure and HLA in healthy donors. Healthy bone marrow donors made up the donors. PCR used 60 Vbeta primers and 13 Jbeta primers. Assay used: immunoSEQ multiplex PCR; TCRdb lists only in-frame clones, some missing. The sample gives about 130,000 clones, approximately 83% of which show up once; about 3.7% is in the top ten. This TCR was recovered from a woman aged 40 to 50 in good health and CMV-seropositive. The rearrangement uses TRBV6-8 and TRBJ1-5; 8 nucleotides agree with TRBD1. The specimen was PBMCs. CDR3: CASSYRDRYSNQPQHF. CDR3 in DNA: TGTGCCAGCAGTTACCGGGACAGGTATAGCAATCAGCCCCAGCATTTT.